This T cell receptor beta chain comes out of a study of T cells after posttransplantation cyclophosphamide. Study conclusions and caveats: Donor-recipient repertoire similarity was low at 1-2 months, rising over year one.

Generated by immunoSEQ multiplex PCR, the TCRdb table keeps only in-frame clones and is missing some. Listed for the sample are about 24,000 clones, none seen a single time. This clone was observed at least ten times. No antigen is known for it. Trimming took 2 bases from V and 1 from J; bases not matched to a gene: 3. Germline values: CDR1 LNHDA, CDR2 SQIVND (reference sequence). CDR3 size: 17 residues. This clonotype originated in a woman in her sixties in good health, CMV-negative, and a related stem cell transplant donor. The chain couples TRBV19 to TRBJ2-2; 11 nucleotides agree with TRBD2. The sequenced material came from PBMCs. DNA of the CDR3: TGTGCCAGTAGTATAATAGCGGGAGGGTTGAACACCGGGGAGCTGTTTTTT. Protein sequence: CASSIIAGGLNTGELFF.